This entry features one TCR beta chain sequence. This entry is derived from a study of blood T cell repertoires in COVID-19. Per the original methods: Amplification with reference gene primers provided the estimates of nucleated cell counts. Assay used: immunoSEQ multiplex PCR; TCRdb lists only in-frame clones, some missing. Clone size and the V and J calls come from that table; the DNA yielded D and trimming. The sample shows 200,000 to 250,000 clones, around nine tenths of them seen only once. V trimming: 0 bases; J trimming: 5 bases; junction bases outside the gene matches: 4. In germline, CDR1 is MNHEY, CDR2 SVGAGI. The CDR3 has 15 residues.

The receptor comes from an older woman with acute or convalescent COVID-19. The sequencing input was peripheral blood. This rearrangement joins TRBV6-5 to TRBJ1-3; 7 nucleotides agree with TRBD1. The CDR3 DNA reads TGTGCCAGCAGTTACTCGGGGGACAGCAGAAACACCATATATTTT. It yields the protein CASSYSGDSRNTIYF.